This entry concerns a single TCR beta chain. This record belongs to a study of blood T cell repertoires in COVID-19. With 5 bases removed from V and 11 bases from J, the gap between germline ends came to 22 bases. This CDR3 contains 15 residues. The germline V gene encodes CDR1 MNHNY and CDR2 SVGAGI (reference sequence). Clones were sequenced by immunoSEQ multiplex PCR, and TCRdb holds only the in-frame ones, with some missing. Here the sample spans 250,000 to 300,000 clones, 80% to 85% being singletons. The clonotype comes from a man between 35 and 55 years old who had been exposed to COVID-19. Source material: PBMCs or T cells enriched from blood (not recorded which). This rearrangement joins TRBV6-6 to TRBJ1-5; D is uncertain. CDR3: CASSAPTGSRGTQHF. In DNA, the CDR3 is TGTGCCAGCAGTGCCCCGACGGGGTCTAGAGGGACCCAGCATTTT.